The 14 T cell receptor beta chains presented below share a single source sample, sequenced in a study of long-term antiretroviral therapy in people with HIV (dated by TCRdb to between 2021 and 2024). The immunoSEQ hsTCRB v3.0 assay was used at survey level resolution to sequence the TRB variable region. Imported from immuneACCESS, the table was reduced by TCRdb to in-frame sequences with V and J called. These copies leave out some clones; in studies compared against another copy, an unresolved V gene accounts for under half, and the cause of the remainder is not known. Here the sample has approximately 29,000 clones; less than 90% occur a single time. The ten largest clones take up 6.2% of the sample. The sequences come from unsorted PBMCs, collected 0.4 years after starting antiretroviral therapy. The receptors stem from a man aged 18 to 29 with HIV.

This clone was counted between two and nine times. This sequence joins TRBV15 and TRBJ1-5, with D maybe TRBD1 (6 bases). Trimming cost V 1 base and J 7 bases, with 8 bases left between them. Germline values: CDR1 LNHNV, CDR2 YYDKDF (reference sequence). The CDR3 sequence is 13 residues long. CDR3 DNA: TGTGCCACCAGCAGAGCAGGGGTCCAGCCCCAGCATTTT. Its translation is CATSRAGVQPQHF.

The V and J genes are TRBV7-6 and TRBJ2-3, with a weak D call TRBD1 (6 bases). This CDR3 is 17 amino acids long. Germline V CDR1 and CDR2: SGHVS, FNYEAQ. V was shortened by 4 bases and J by 1 base, with 18 bases between the two germline ends. In nucleotides, the CDR3 is TGTGCCAGCAGCTCCAGACAGGAACCTTTGGGCACAGATACGCAGTATTTT. This encodes CASSSRQEPLGTDTQYF.

The V call is TRBV7-2, the J call TRBJ1-1; D call uncertain. The V and J ends lost 5 bases and 5 bases respectively, with 12 bases between them. Germline loops: CDR1 SGHTA, CDR2 FQGNSA. This CDR3 has 13 residues. The DNA for the CDR3 is TGTGCCAGCAGCCCCTTCTCCGGGACTGAAGCTTTCTTT. It encodes CASSPFSGTEAFF.

This rearrangement joins TRBV7-3 to TRBJ2-6; TRBD2 aligns across 9 bases. The CDR3 contains 19 residues. Germline values: CDR1 SGHTA, CDR2 FQGTGA. V lost 2 bases and J lost 2; bases outside the gene matches: 10. The chain's CDR3 is CASSLGPREGRPGANVLTF. For the CDR3, the DNA is TGTGCCAGCAGCTTAGGTCCGCGGGAGGGCCGCCCTGGGGCCAACGTCCTGACTTTC.

The V gene is TRBV27, the J gene TRBJ2-1, with D tentatively TRBD1 (6 bases). The CDR3 length is 14 residues. Trimming left V 6 bases short and J 10 bases short, with 19 bases between. The germline gives CDR1 MNHEY, CDR2 SMNVEV (reference sequence). CDR3 residues: CASSSQIPGQEQFF. The CDR3 DNA follows: TGTGCCAGCAGCTCTCAAATACCGGGACAAGAGCAGTTCTTC.

The J gene is TRBJ2-5, the V gene TRBV9; 14 bases line up with TRBD2. Trimming took 3 bases from V and 4 from J; bases not matched to a gene: 2. There are 15 residues in the CDR3. Germline CDR1 reads SGDLS; CDR2 reads YYNGEE. Written as DNA, the CDR3 is TGTGCCAGCAGCGGCGGGACTAGCGGGGGAGAGACCCAGTACTTC. Amino acid sequence: CASSGGTSGGETQYF. The complete variable domain, with remaining parts taken from reference TRBV9 and TRBJ2-5, reads DSGVTQTPKHLITATGQRVTLRCSPRSGDLSVYWYQQSLDQGLQFLIQYYNGEERAKGNILERFSAQQFPDLHSELNLSSLELGDSALYFCASSGGTSGGETQYFGPGTRLLVL.

The V call is TRBV7-8, the J call TRBJ2-2; D is perhaps TRBD2 (7 bases). V was trimmed by 2 bases and J by 3 bases, leaving 10 bases between them. The length of the CDR3 is 15 residues. Germline V gene lookup returns CDR1 SGHVS and CDR2 FQNEAQ. This CDR3 is CASSLRGGDTGELFF. CDR3 nucleotide sequence: TGTGCCAGCAGCTTAAGGGGGGGCGACACCGGGGAGCTGTTTTTT. The full variable domain, with the rest looked up from reference TRBV7-8 and TRBJ2-2, is GAGVSQSPRYKVAKRGQDVALRCDPISGHVSLFWYQQALGQGPEFLTYFQNEAQLDKSGLPSDRFFAERPEGSVSTLKIQRTQQEDSAVYLCASSLRGGDTGELFFGEGSRLTVL.

The V gene is TRBV4-3, the J gene TRBJ2-1; 7 bases are shared with TRBD2. CDR1 and CDR2 (germline): LGHNA, YSLEER. The CDR3 has 19 amino acids. After removal of 0 bases from V and 3 bases from J, the junction contained 14 bases not matched to a gene. The CDR3 DNA reads as TGCGCCAGCAGCCAAGACGAAAGCCACCGGGACTACGGCTACAATGAGCAGTTCTTC. Its protein is CASSQDESHRDYGYNEQFF.

J is TRBJ2-7 and V is TRBV19; D unclear. V lost 2 bases to trimming and J lost 3 bases, with 8 bases between them. Germline CDR1 LNHDA, CDR2 SQIVND (reference sequence). CDR3 length: 13 residues. The CDR3 region is CASSINSYYEQYF. CDR3 sequence (DNA): TGTGCCAGTAGTATAAACAGCTACTACGAGCAGTACTTC.

This clone was counted a few times. This chain links TRBV5-1 with TRBJ1-2, with D unclear. Germline V lookup: CDR1 SGHRS, CDR2 YFSETQ. The CDR3 is 12 residues long. The V and J ends lost 1 base and 8 bases respectively, with 9 bases between them. The CDR3 nucleotides are TGCGCCAGCAGCTTGAATGCTCACGGCTACACCTTC. It specifies CASSLNAHGYTF.

J is TRBJ2-7 and V is TRBV27; D not certain. This CDR3 has 14 residues. Trimming removed 3 bases at V and 0 bases at J, with 9 bases between. The germline V gene encodes CDR1 MNHEY and CDR2 SMNVEV (reference sequence). The CDR3 coding sequence is TGTGCCAGCAGTTTCCGGGTCAACTCCTACGAGCAGTACTTC. Translating it yields CASSFRVNSYEQYF.

A single count supports this clone. CDR3 DNA: TGTGCCAGCAGTTTAGAAGGGGTGACAGGGACCCAAACACTGAACACTGAAGCTTTCTTT. It translates to CASSLEGVTGTQTLNTEAFF. This chain links TRBV27 with TRBJ1-1; 7 positions agree with TRBD1. This CDR3 has 20 amino acids. V lost 2 bases, J lost 0 bases, and 18 bases stayed unmatched. Germline V gene sequence: CDR1 MNHEY, CDR2 SMNVEV (reference sequence).

This clone was seen a few times. J is TRBJ1-1 and V is TRBV7-6; D uncertain. Per germline, CDR1 SGHVS and CDR2 FNYEAQ. This CDR3 has 14 amino acids. V lost 1 base and J 10 bases, leaving 16 bases between the germline ends. The DNA for the CDR3 is TGTGCCAGCAGCTTAGTCCCAAGCGAGGGAGTAGCTTTCTTT. Protein sequence: CASSLVPSEGVAFF.

This clone was observed a few times. The chain recombines TRBV4-3 with TRBJ2-7; 12 bases fit TRBD2. The ends lost 0 bases at V and 3 bases at J; junction bases unmatched: 3. The CDR3 consists of 16 residues. Per the germline V gene, CDR1 is LGHNA and CDR2 is YSLEER. CDR3 residues: CASSQELAGGHYEQYF. DNA of the CDR3: TGCGCCAGCAGCCAAGAGCTAGCGGGAGGGCACTACGAGCAGTACTTC.